The clone carrying this T cell receptor (beta chain) was detected ten times or more. Its matching antigen is unknown. This specimen belongs to a study of identical twins. Whole-study findings and limits: Rather than following the same donors, the conclusions depended on cross-sectional statistical analysis. Within monozygotic twins, out-of-frame TCR alpha sharing was underestimated by the models. Partly confounded zero-insertion analyses could result from invariant MAIT and iNKT cells. A lower insertion count was a feature of abundant cord blood beta clonotypes, with no such feature in memory repertoires.

TCRdb reprocessed the 5' RACE reads with MiXCR, giving one entry per CDR3 protein. The top ten clones hold under 10% of a sample with 400,000 or so distinct CDR3 sequences, roughly 9% of them seen once. CDR1 is MNHEY and CDR2 is SMNVEV in the germline V gene (reference sequence). Trimming took off 1 base at V and 7 bases at J, with 14 bases between the two ends. This CDR3 spans 15 amino acids. The TCR was taken from a woman between 50 and 59 years old in good health. The sequenced material came from naive T cells sorted from blood. V gene TRBV27 combines with J gene TRBJ2-1; TRBD1 or TRBD2 may be the D gene (7 bases each). DNA of the CDR3: TGTGCCAGCAGTTTATGGGAGGGGGCAATTAATGAGCAGTTCTTC. Translated: CASSLWEGAINEQFF.